Following are 3 T cell receptor beta chains from one sample sequenced in a study of T-cell reconstitution after alpha-beta-depleted transplantation in children. Unique molecular identifiers were built into the TCRbeta library. TCRdb reanalysed the PCR reads using MiXCR and keeps one entry per CDR3 protein. Counted here are 490,000 or so distinct CDR3 sequences, 10% occurring once; the ten biggest clones make up about 2%. This specimen was PBMCs, taken before TCRalphabeta/CD19-depleted stem cell transplant. Receptors were obtained from a child aged 2 to 15 with inherited bone marrow failure, due to receive a stem cell transplant.

This clonotype was found many times. The rearrangement uses TRBV7-2 and TRBJ2-2; 9 bases are a match to TRBD2. After removal of 5 bases from V and 5 bases from J, the junction contained 9 bases not matched to a gene. The germline V gene encodes CDR1 SGHTA and CDR2 FQGNSA. This CDR3 has 16 amino acids. This chain's CDR3 is CASSRPGTSKTGELFF. The CDR3 coding sequence is TGTGCCAGCAGCCGCCCTGGGACTAGCAAGACCGGGGAGCTGTTTTTT.

Ten or more counts support this clonotype. The chain is built from TRBV6-1 and TRBJ2-5; 8 bases match TRBD2. V shed 6 bases, J shed 1 base, and the junction held 4 bases outside the gene matches. Germline assignment: CDR1 MNHNS and CDR2 SASEGT. CDR3 length equals 14 residues. CDR3 residues: CASSRLAFQETQYF. CDR3 bases: TGTGCCAGCAGCAGACTAGCGTTCCAAGAGACCCAGTACTTC.

This clonotype appeared many times. J is TRBJ2-1 and V is TRBV27, with 10 bases matching TRBD2. J was trimmed by 5 bases and V by 3 bases; bases with no gene match: 4. CDR1 and CDR2 from the germline V gene are MNHEY and SMNVEV (reference sequence). The CDR3 is 15 amino acids. CDR3 region: CASSFSGRADNEQFF. The CDR3 DNA follows: TGTGCCAGCAGTTTCAGCGGGAGGGCCGACAATGAGCAGTTCTTC.